The 9 T cell receptor beta chains below all came from one sample that was sequenced in a study of human T cells and chemical hapten exposure. This sample's time point: patch test 3, about 24 weeks after DPC sensitization. Treatment noted: therapeutic diphenylcyclopropenone sensitization with weekly scalp DPC. TCRdb reprocessed the RACE reads via MiXCR and lists one record per CDR3 protein. The repertoire holds 50,000 to 70,000 distinct CDR3 sequences, with 9.5% to 15% as singletons. The input for sequencing was whole blood, taken in connection with sensitization to the hapten diphenylcyclopropenone (DPC). The receptor set was obtained from a man aged 30-40 years with alopecia areata. Some clones in this sample may be carry-over from other donors' samples.

This clonotype was recorded a few times. This chain links TRBV18 with TRBJ1-1; TRBD1 matches at 10 bases. The length of the CDR3 is 18 residues. Germline V CDR1 and CDR2: KGHSH, LQKENI. V shed 3 bases and J 3 bases; nucleotides not matched to a gene: 13. CDR3 DNA sequence: TGTGCCAGCTCACCCCGGGACAGGGGACTGATAACCGACACTGAAGCTTTCTTT. It encodes CASSPRDRGLITDTEAFF.

This clonotype appeared a few times. This sequence joins TRBV5-5 and TRBJ1-2, with a possible D match to TRBD1 (5 bases). Trimming left V 4 bases short and J 4 bases short, with 14 bases between. The germline gives CDR1 SGHKS, CDR2 YYEKEE (reference sequence). The CDR3 covers 14 residues. The CDR3 DNA reads TGTGCCAGCAGCCTTGCAGGGCCCCTCTATGGCTACACCTTC. Protein: CASSLAGPLYGYTF.

This clonotype was observed many times. This chain connects TRBV7-9 to TRBJ2-1; no clear D gene. The V end lost 1 base, the J end lost 7 bases, and 5 bases lay between the germline ends. CDR3 length: 12 residues. Per the germline V gene, CDR1 is SEHNR and CDR2 is FQNEAQ (reference sequence). CDR3 loop: CASSLEQNEQFF. CDR3 in DNA: TGTGCCAGCAGCTTAGAGCAGAATGAGCAGTTCTTC. The complete variable domain, with remaining parts taken from reference TRBV7-9 and TRBJ2-1, reads DTGVSQNPRHKITKRGQNVTFRCDPISEHNRLYWYRQTLGQGPEFLTYFQNEAQLEKSRLLSDRFSAERPKGSFSTLEIQRTEQGDSAMYLCASSLEQNEQFFGPGTRLTVL.

This clonotype was observed many times. The V call is TRBV29-1, the J call TRBJ2-7; D call uncertain. Germline V gene lookup returns CDR1 SQVTM and CDR2 ANQGSEA. This CDR3 spans 12 amino acids. Trimming shortened V by 6 bases and J by 7 bases, and 16 bases separated the two germline ends. The DNA for the CDR3 is TGCAGCGTCCGCCGTGAGTTGGGGGAGCAGTACTTC. As protein: CSVRRELGEQYF.

This clonotype was seen more than once but under ten times. The chain is built from TRBV3-1 and TRBJ2-2, with D perhaps TRBD1 or TRBD2 (6 bases each). V was clipped by 4 bases and J by 4 bases, with 13 bases between them. Per germline, CDR1 LGHDT and CDR2 YNNKEL (reference sequence). This CDR3 contains 15 residues. Written as DNA, the CDR3 is TGTGCCAGCAGCCTACGGACGGGGGCCACCGGGGAGCTGTTTTTT. Translating it yields CASSLRTGATGELFF.

V is TRBV5-5 and J is TRBJ1-5; D gene unclear. The CDR3 has 14 amino acids. The germline V gene has CDR1 SGHKS and CDR2 YYEKEE (reference sequence). The V gene lost 1 base and the J gene lost 4 bases, with 9 bases spanning the gap. CDR3: CASSLFGLNQPQHF. CDR3 DNA: TGTGCCAGCAGCTTGTTTGGGCTTAATCAGCCCCAGCATTTT. The full variable domain, with the rest looked up from reference TRBV5-5 and TRBJ1-5, is DAGVTQSPTHLIKTRGQQVTLRCSPISGHKSVSWYQQVLGQGPQFIFQYYEKEERGRGNFPDRFSARQFPNYSSELNVNALLLGDSALYLCASSLFGLNQPQHFGDGTRLSIL.

The chain is built from TRBV7-2 and TRBJ1-2; D gene ambiguous. This CDR3 comprises 15 residues. In germline, CDR1 is SGHTA, CDR2 FQGNSA. V was clipped by 0 bases and J by 4 bases, with 12 bases between them. For the CDR3, the DNA is TGTGCCAGCAGCTTAGCGTCCTACCAAAGCTATGGCTACACCTTC. It specifies CASSLASYQSYGYTF.

This clonotype occurred a few times. This chain connects TRBV5-1 to TRBJ1-1, with D possibly matching TRBD1 (6 bases). Trimming stripped 7 bases from V and 1 base from J, with 14 bases between. The germline V gene encodes CDR1 SGHRS and CDR2 YFSETQ. CDR3 length equals 14 residues. CDR3 nucleotides: TGCGCCAGCCACAATCACAGGGAGAACACTGAAGCTTTCTTT. Its translation: CASHNHRENTEAFF.

This clonotype has ten or more counts. The chain couples TRBV7-6 to TRBJ1-1; maybe TRBD1 (6 bases). CDR1 is SGHVS and CDR2 is FNYEAQ in the germline V gene. The CDR3 consists of 14 residues. Trimming removed 2 bases from V and 4 bases from J, with 11 bases in between. DNA of the CDR3: TGTGCCAGCAGCTTAAAGGGGGGTCGCACTGAAGCTTTCTTT. Amino acid sequence: CASSLKGGRTEAFF.